The 4 T cell receptor beta chains given below trace back to one sample, sequenced in a study of PD-L1 blockade in urothelial cancer. Clones were read by immunoSEQ multiplex PCR, and TCRdb kept only the in-frame ones, dropping some. The sample lists about 120,000 clones, roughly 86% occurring once. Time point of the sample: peripheral blood 6 weeks after treatment start. The starting material was PBMCs, obtained around atezolizumab (anti-PD-L1) treatment. The receptors were sampled from a middle-aged man with urothelial cancer.

V is TRBV27 and J is TRBJ1-1, with a tentative D call TRBD1 (6 bases). The CDR3 length is 14 residues. CDR1 is MNHEY and CDR2 is SMNVEV in the germline V gene (reference sequence). Trimming cost V 5 bases and J 6 bases, with 16 bases left between them. The CDR3 loop is CASSAQGRGSEAFF. CDR3 DNA sequence: TGTGCCAGCAGTGCGCAGGGGAGAGGGTCTGAAGCTTTCTTT.

The CDR3 loop is CASARDYGADTQYF. Here the CDR3 DNA reads TGTGCTAGTGCCCGGGACTACGGGGCGGATACGCAGTATTTT. The chain combines TRBV12-5 with TRBJ2-3, with TRBD2 identical over 7 bases. Germline CDR1 LGHNT, CDR2 FRNRAP. The CDR3 totals 14 residues. With V trimmed by 7 bases and J by 6 bases, 10 bases remained unmatched.

V gene TRBV15 combines with J gene TRBJ2-2, with D tentatively TRBD1 (7 bases). The ends were cut back, 5 bases at V and 1 base at J, with 8 bases in the middle. CDR1 is LNHNV, CDR2 YYDKDF, per germline (reference sequence). The CDR3 has 14 residues. The CDR3 sequence is CATSQGGNTGELFF. CDR3 in DNA: TGTGCCACCAGCCAGGGGGGGAACACCGGGGAGCTGTTTTTT.

This chain joins TRBV12-5 and TRBJ1-1, with a possible D match to TRBD1 (6 bases). The CDR3 sequence is 14 residues long. Per germline, CDR1 LGHNT and CDR2 FRNRAP. The V and J ends lost 1 base and 3 bases respectively, with 9 bases between them. The CDR3 DNA follows: TGTGCTAGTGGTTTGGACAGGGCGGACACTGAAGCTTTCTTT. Translated: CASGLDRADTEAFF.